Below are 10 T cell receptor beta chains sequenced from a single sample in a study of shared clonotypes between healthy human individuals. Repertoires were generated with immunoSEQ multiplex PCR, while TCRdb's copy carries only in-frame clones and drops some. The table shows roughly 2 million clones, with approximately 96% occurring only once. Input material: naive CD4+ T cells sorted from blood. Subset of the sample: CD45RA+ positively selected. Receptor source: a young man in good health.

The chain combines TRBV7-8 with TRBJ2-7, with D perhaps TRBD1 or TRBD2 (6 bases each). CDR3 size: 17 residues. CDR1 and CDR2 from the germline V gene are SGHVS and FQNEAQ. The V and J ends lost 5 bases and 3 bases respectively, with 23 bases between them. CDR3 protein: CASSPQRETGAYYEQYF. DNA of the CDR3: TGTGCCAGCAGCCCCCAGAGGGAGACGGGGGCCTACTACGAGCAGTACTTC.

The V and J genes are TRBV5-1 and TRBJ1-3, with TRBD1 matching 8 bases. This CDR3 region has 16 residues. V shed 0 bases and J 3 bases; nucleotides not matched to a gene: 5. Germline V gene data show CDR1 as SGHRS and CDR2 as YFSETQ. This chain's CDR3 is CASSLGTGTFGNTIYF. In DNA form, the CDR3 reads TGCGCCAGCAGCTTGGGGACAGGGACGTTTGGAAACACCATATATTTT.

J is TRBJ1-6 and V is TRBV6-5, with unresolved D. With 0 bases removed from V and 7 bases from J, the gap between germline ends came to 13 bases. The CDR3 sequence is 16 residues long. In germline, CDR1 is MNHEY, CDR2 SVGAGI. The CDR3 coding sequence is TGTGCCAGCAGTTACTCGAGAGGGCAGGCAAATTCACCCCTCCACTTT. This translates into CASSYSRGQANSPLHF.

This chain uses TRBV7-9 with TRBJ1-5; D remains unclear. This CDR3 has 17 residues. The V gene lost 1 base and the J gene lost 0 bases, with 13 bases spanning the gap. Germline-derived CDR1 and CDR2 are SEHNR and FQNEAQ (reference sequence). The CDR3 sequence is CASSLETAQYSNQPQHF. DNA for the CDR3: TGTGCCAGCAGCTTAGAAACAGCACAGTATAGCAATCAGCCCCAGCATTTT.

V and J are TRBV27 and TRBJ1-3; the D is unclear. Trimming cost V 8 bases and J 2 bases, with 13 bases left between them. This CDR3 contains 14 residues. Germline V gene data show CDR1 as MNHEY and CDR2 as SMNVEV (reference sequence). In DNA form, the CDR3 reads TGTGCCAGCGGACCGCTCGAAACTGGAAACACCATATATTTT. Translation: CASGPLETGNTIYF.

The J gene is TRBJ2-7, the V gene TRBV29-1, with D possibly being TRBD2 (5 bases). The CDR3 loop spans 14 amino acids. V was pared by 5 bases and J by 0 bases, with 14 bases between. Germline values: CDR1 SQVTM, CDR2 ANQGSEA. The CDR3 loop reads CSVTIRGDSYEQYF. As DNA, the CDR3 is TGCAGCGTTACTATTCGGGGAGACTCCTACGAGCAGTACTTC.

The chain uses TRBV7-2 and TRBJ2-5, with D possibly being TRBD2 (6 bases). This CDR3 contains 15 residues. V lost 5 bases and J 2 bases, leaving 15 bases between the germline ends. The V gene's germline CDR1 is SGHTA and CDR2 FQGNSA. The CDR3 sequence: CASSPLRDLQETQYF. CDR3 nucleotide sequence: TGTGCCAGCAGCCCGCTTCGGGACTTACAAGAGACCCAGTACTTC.

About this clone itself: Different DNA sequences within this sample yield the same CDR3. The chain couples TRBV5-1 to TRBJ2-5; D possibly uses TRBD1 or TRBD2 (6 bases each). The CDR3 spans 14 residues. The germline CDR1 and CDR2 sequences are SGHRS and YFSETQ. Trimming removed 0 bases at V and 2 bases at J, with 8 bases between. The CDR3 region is CASSLVGGQETQYF. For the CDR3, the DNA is TGCGCCAGCAGCTTGGTAGGGGGGCAAGAGACCCAGTACTTC.

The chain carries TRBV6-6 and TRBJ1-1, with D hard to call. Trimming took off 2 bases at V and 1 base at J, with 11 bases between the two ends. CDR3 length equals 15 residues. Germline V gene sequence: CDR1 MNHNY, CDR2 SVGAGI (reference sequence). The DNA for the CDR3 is TGTGCCAGCAGTTACAGAACGGCGGGGAACACTGAAGCTTTCTTT. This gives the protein CASSYRTAGNTEAFF.

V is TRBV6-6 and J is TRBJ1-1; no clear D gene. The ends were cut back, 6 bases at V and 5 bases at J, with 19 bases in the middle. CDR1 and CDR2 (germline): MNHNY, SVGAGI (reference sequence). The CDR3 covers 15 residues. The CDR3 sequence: CASRDRTSHWTEAFF. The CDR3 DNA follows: TGTGCCAGCAGAGATCGGACCTCACACTGGACTGAAGCTTTCTTT.